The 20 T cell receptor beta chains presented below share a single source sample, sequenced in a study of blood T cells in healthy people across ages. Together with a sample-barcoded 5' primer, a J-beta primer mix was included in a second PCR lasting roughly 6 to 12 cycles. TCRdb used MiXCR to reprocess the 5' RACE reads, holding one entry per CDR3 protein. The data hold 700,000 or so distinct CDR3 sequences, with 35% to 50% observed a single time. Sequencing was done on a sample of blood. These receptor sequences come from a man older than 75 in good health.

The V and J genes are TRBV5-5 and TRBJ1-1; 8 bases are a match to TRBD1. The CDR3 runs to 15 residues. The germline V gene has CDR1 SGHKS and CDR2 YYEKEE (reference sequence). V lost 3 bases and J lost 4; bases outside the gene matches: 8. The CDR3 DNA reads TGTGCCAGCAGCTACACAGGGGGAGGAAGCACTGAAGCTTTCTTT. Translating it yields CASSYTGGGSTEAFF. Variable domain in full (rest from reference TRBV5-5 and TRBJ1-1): DAGVTQSPTHLIKTRGQQVTLRCSPISGHKSVSWYQQVLGQGPQFIFQYYEKEERGRGNFPDRFSARQFPNYSSELNVNALLLGDSALYLCASSYTGGGSTEAFFGQGTRLTVV.

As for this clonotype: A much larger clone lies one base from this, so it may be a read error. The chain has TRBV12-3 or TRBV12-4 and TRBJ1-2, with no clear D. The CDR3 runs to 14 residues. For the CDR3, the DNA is TGTACCAGCAGTCGACAATATAACAACTATGGCTACACCTTC. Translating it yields CTSSRQYNNYGYTF.

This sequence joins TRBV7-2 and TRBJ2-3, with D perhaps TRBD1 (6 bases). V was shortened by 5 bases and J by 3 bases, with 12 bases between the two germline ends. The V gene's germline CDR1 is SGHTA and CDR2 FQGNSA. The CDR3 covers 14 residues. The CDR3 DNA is TGTGCCAGCAGCCGCCAGGGGCTGACAGATACGCAGTATTTT. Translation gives CASSRQGLTDTQYF.

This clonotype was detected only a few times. Here the CDR3 reads CSASMGANVLTF. Written as DNA, the CDR3 is TGCAGTGCTAGTATGGGGGCCAACGTCCTGACTTTC. The rearrangement joins TRBV20-1 to TRBJ2-6; D unclear. The germline V gene encodes CDR1 DFQATT and CDR2 SNEGSKA (reference sequence). The V gene lost 3 bases and the J gene lost 4 bases, with 4 bases spanning the gap. The CDR3 spans 12 residues.

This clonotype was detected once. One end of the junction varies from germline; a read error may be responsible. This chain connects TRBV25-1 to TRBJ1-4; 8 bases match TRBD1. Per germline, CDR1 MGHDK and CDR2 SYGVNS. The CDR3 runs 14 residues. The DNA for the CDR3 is TGTACCAGCAGTGATACAGGGGGGGGTGAAAAACTGTTTTTT. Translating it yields CTSSDTGGGEKLFF. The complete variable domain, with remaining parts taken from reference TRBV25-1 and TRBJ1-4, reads EADIYQTPRYLVIGTGKKITLECSQTMGHDKMYWYQQDPGMELHLIHYSYGVNSTEKGDLSSESTVSRIRTEHFPLTLESARPSHTSQYLCTSSDTGGGEKLFFGSGTQLSVL.

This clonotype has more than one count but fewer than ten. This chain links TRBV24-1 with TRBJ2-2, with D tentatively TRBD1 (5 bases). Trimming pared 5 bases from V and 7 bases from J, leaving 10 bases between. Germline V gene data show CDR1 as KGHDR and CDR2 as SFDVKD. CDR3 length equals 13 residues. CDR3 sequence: CATSGTSIGELFF. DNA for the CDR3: TGTGCCACCAGTGGGACAAGCATCGGGGAGCTGTTTTTT.

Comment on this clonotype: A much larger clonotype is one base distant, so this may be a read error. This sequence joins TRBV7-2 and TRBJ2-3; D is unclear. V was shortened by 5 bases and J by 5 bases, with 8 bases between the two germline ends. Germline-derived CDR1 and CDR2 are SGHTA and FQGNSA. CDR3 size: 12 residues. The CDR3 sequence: CASSVTIDTQYF. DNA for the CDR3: TGTGCCAGCAGCGTGACCATAGATACGCAGTATTTT. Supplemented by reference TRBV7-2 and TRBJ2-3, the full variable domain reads GAGVSQSPSNKVTEKGKDVELRCDPISGHTALYWYRQSLGQGLEFLIYFQGNSAPDKSGLPSDRFSAERTGGSVSTLTIQRTQQEDSAVYLCASSVTIDTQYFGPGTRLTVL.

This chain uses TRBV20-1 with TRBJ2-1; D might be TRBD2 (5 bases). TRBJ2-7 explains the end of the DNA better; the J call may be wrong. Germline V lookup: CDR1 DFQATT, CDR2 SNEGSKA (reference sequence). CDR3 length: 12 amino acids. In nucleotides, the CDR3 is TGCAGTGCGGTCCGGGGTGACAATGAGCAGTACTTC. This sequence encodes CSAVRGDNEQYF.

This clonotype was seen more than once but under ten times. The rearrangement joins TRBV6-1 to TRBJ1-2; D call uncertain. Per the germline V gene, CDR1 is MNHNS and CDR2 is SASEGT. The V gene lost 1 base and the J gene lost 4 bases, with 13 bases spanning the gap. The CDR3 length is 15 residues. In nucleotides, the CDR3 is TGTGCCAGCAGTGAAGGGTATTCACAGATCTATGGCTACACCTTC. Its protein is CASSEGYSQIYGYTF.

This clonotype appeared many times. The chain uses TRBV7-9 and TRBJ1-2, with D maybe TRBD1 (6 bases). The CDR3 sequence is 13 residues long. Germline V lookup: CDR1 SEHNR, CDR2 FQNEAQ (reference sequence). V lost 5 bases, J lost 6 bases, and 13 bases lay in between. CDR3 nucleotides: TGTGCCAGCAGCCCAGGGACATCCAATGGCTACACCTTC. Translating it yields CASSPGTSNGYTF.

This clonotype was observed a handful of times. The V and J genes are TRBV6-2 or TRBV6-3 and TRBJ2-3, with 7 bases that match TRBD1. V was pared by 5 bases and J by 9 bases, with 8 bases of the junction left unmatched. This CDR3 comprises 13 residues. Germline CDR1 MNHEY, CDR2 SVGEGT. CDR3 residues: CASSVTSTGTQYF. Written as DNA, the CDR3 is TGTGCCAGCAGTGTCACTTCGACAGGGACGCAGTATTTT.

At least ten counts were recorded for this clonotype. As DNA, the CDR3 is TGCAGCGTCCCCCCCGCGACAGGGATAAACAATGAGCAGTTCTTC. This sequence encodes CSVPPATGINNEQFF. V usage is TRBV29-1 and J usage is TRBJ2-1; 7 positions agree with TRBD1. The CDR3 spans 15 residues. The V gene's germline CDR1 is SQVTM and CDR2 ANQGSEA. V was clipped by 6 bases and J by 5 bases; unmatched bases: 13.

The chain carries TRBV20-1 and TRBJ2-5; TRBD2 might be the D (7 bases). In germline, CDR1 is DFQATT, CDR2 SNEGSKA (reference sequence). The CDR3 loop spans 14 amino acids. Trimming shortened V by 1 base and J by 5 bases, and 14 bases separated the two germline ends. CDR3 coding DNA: TGCAGTGCTAGAGGAAGGGGGGGCAGGGAGACCCAGTACTTC. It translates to CSARGRGGRETQYF.

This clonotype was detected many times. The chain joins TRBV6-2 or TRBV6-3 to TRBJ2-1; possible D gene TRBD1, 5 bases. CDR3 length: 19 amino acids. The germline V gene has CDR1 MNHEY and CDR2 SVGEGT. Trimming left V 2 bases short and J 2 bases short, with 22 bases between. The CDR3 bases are TGTGCCAGCAGTTACCCTTGGGGATCGAGTGGGGCGACCTACAATGAGCAGTTCTTC. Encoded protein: CASSYPWGSSGATYNEQFF.

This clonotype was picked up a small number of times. Here the CDR3 reads CSAVRQGVDEQFF. CDR3 sequence (DNA): TGCAGTGCTGTAAGACAGGGAGTCGATGAGCAGTTCTTC. This chain connects TRBV20-1 to TRBJ2-1; 7 positions match TRBD1. V shed 5 bases and J 8 bases; nucleotides not matched to a gene: 9. Germline V gene data show CDR1 as DFQATT and CDR2 as SNEGSKA (reference sequence). CDR3 length: 13 residues.

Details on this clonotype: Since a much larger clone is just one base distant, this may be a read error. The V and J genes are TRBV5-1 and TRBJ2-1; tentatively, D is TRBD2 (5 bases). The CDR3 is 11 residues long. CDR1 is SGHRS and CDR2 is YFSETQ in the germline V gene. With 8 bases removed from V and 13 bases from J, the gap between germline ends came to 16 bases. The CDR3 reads CASGSGETQFF. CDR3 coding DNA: TGCGCCAGTGGCAGTGGGGAGACCCAGTTCTTC.

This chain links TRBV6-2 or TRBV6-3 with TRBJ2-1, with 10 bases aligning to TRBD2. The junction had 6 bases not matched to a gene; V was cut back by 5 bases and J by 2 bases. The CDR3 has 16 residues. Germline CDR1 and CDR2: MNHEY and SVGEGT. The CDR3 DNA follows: TGTGCCAGCAGTACCCGTCTAGCGGGGGCCTACAATGAGCAGTTCTTC. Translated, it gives CASSTRLAGAYNEQFF.

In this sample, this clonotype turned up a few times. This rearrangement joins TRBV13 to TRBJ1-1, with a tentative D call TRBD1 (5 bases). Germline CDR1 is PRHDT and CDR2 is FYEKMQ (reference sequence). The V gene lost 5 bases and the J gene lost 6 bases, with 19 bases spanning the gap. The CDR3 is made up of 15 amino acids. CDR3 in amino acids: CASSPRMGEDSEAFF. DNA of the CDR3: TGTGCCAGCAGCCCCCGAATGGGGGAAGATTCTGAAGCTTTCTTT.

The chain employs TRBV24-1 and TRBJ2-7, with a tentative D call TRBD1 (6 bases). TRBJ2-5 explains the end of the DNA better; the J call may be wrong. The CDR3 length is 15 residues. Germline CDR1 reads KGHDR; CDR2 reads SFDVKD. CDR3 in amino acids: CATSDGRGSRETQYF. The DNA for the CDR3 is TGTGCCACCAGTGATGGCAGGGGCTCGAGGGAGACCCAGTACTTC.

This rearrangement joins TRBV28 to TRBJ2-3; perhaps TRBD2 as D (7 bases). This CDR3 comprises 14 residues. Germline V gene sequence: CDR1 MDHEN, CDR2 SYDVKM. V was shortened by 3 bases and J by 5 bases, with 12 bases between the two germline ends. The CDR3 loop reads CASSFSRGGDTQYF. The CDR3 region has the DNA TGTGCCAGCAGTTTTTCGAGGGGGGGAGATACGCAGTATTTT. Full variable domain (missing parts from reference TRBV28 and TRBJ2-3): DVKVTQSSRYLVKRTGEKVFLECVQDMDHENMFWYRQDPGLGLRLIYFSYDVKMKEKGDIPEGYSVSREKKERFSLILESASTNQTSMYLCASSFSRGGDTQYFGPGTRLTVL.